This T cell receptor (beta chain) came from a study of OX40 agonist ivuxolimab in advanced cancers. Study as a whole: Subjects had a mean age of around 60 years, with a range of roughly 20 to 79; 82.7% were male. In three patients, partial responses were observed, one with hepatocellular carcinoma and two with cutaneous melanoma.

Data came from immunoSEQ multiplex PCR; TCRdb stores just in-frame clones and leaves some out. Here the sample spans fewer than 45,000 clones, roughly 90% being singletons. This clone was recorded only once. Its antigen remains unidentified. Whole-study results and caveats: Circulating CD4+ and CD8+ T cells showed clonal expansion by week 6 at 0.1 to 3.0 mg/kg. Among the nonresponders, some also had low normalized T-cell clonal expansion.

CDR3 size: 14 residues. Germline lookup yields CDR1 PRHDT and CDR2 FYEKMQ (reference sequence). V was pared by 6 bases and J by 3 bases, with 15 bases between. The receptor comes from an adult with an advanced solid tumor such as melanoma, head and neck, liver or kidney cancer. The chain employs TRBV13 and TRBJ2-7, with D perhaps matching TRBD1 (5 bases). Here the sequenced sample was CD4+ or CD8+ T cells sorted from blood, taken in a trial of the OX40 agonist ivuxolimab. CDR3 loop: CASSPTGQGYEQYF. The CDR3 DNA sequence: TGTGCCAGCAGTCCCACCGGGCAGGGCTACGAGCAGTACTTC.